The 27 T cell receptor beta chains given below trace back to one sample, sequenced in a study of T cell responses to AZD1222 COVID-19 vaccine. The repertoire was sequenced with immunoSEQ multiplex PCR; TCRdb's copy has only in-frame clones and lacks some. Of approximately 93,000 clones in the sample, approximately 91% are singletons; the top ten hold more than 5%. The sequencing used peripheral blood, collected 28 days after the second AZD1222 dose. Source of these receptors: an adult who received the AZD1222 COVID-19 vaccine.

The genes are TRBV5-4 and TRBJ1-3; no firm D call. Germline V gives CDR1 SGHNT, CDR2 YYREEE (reference sequence). The V and J ends lost 4 bases and 0 bases respectively, with 11 bases between them. This CDR3 has 15 residues. The CDR3 loop reads CASSLGYLSGNTIYF. CDR3 DNA: TGTGCCAGCAGCCTGGGATATCTCTCTGGAAACACCATATATTTT. The whole variable domain, remainder taken from reference TRBV5-4 and TRBJ1-3, is ETGVTQSPTHLIKTRGQQVTLRCSSQSGHNTVSWYQQALGQGPQFIFQYYREEENGRGNFPPRFSGLQFPNYSSELNVNALELDDSALYLCASSLGYLSGNTIYFGEGSWLTVV.

This clone turned up a few times. The chain carries TRBV6-5 and TRBJ1-2, with D possibly TRBD1 on 5 matching bases. CDR3 length equals 15 residues. Trimming removed 8 bases from V and 5 bases from J, with 21 bases in between. Germline V gene lookup returns CDR1 MNHEY and CDR2 SVGAGI. CDR3 amino acids: CASALNRDAAYGYTF. The CDR3 region has the DNA TGTGCCAGCGCCCTAAATCGGGACGCAGCTTATGGCTACACCTTC.

The chain recombines TRBV3-1 (or the pseudogene TRBV3-2) with TRBJ1-1; no firm D call. Germline CDR1 is LGHDT and CDR2 is YNNKEL (reference sequence). V lost 1 base to trimming and J lost 10 bases, with 10 bases between them. This CDR3 contains 12 residues. CDR3 residues: CASSQGADRAFF. CDR3 sequence (DNA): TGTGCCAGCAGCCAAGGCGCCGACCGAGCTTTCTTT.

This chain links TRBV6-5 with TRBJ1-2, with TRBD1 matching 10 bases. Germline V lookup: CDR1 MNHEY, CDR2 SVGAGI. The length of the CDR3 is 15 residues. V lost 0 bases to trimming and J lost 6 bases; unmatched junction nucleotides: 4. Here the CDR3 DNA reads TGTGCCAGCAGTTACTCCGACAGGGGGCGCGATGGCTACACCTTC. Translated: CASSYSDRGRDGYTF.

The chain employs TRBV11-2 and TRBJ1-3; 8 bases are a match to TRBD1. CDR3 length: 15 residues. Trimming at V came to 5 bases and at J to 4 bases, leaving 7 bases not matched to a gene. Germline values: CDR1 SGHAT, CDR2 FQNNGV. The DNA of the CDR3 is TGTGCCAGCAGCCTTGGACAGGGCGGAGGAAACACCATATATTTT. Translating gives CASSLGQGGGNTIYF.

The CDR3 DNA follows: TGCGCCAGCAGCCAAGATACGGGGCCCACGATTGGCTACACCTTC. Translated, it gives CASSQDTGPTIGYTF. V gene TRBV4-3 combines with J gene TRBJ1-2, with D tentatively TRBD1 (5 bases). In germline, CDR1 is LGHNA, CDR2 YSLEER. The length of the CDR3 is 15 residues. V was clipped by 0 bases and J by 7 bases, with 15 bases between them.

The chain is built from TRBV7-2 and TRBJ1-5, with 7 nucleotides matching TRBD1. Germline CDR1 SGHTA, CDR2 FQGNSA. The CDR3 is 15 amino acids. V lost 1 base and J lost 6; bases outside the gene matches: 6. The CDR3 DNA is TGTGCCAGCAGCTTAGTCGTGACAGGGATTCAGCCCCAGCATTTT. This encodes CASSLVVTGIQPQHF. The variable domain in full, completed from reference TRBV7-2 and TRBJ1-5, reads GAGVSQSPSNKVTEKGKDVELRCDPISGHTALYWYRQSLGQGLEFLIYFQGNSAPDKSGLPSDRFSAERTGGSVSTLTIQRTQQEDSAVYLCASSLVVTGIQPQHFGDGTRLSIL.

The chain recombines TRBV6-6 with TRBJ2-1; TRBD2 is a possible D gene (5 bases). Trimming removed 7 bases at V and 10 bases at J, with 17 bases between. Germline lookup yields CDR1 MNHNY and CDR2 SVGAGI (reference sequence). The CDR3 is 13 amino acids. The CDR3 DNA reads TGTGCCAGCACTCAGAGGGTCCCAGACGAGCAGTTCTTC. The encoded protein is CASTQRVPDEQFF.

V usage is TRBV5-1 and J usage is TRBJ1-5, with D perhaps TRBD1 (6 bases). Looked up from germline, CDR1 is SGHRS and CDR2 is YFSETQ. CDR3 size: 16 residues. Trimming removed 3 bases at V and 3 bases at J, with 16 bases between. The CDR3 spells CASSSGTPFDNQPQHF. The CDR3 nucleotides are TGCGCCAGCAGCTCCGGGACACCGTTTGACAATCAGCCCCAGCATTTT. Based on the CDR3 plus reference TRBV5-1 and TRBJ1-5, the full variable domain is KAGVTQTPRYLIKTRGQQVTLSCSPISGHRSVSWYQQTPGQGLQFLFEYFSETQRNKGNFPGRFSGRQFSNSRSEMNVSTLELGDSALYLCASSSGTPFDNQPQHFGDGTRLSIL.

The chain has TRBV29-1 and TRBJ1-2; possibly TRBD1 for D (5 bases). The V and J ends lost 4 bases and 0 bases respectively, with 12 bases between them. CDR1 is SQVTM and CDR2 is ANQGSEA in the germline V gene. The CDR3 is 14 amino acids. The CDR3 loop reads CSVATGTTNYGYTF. CDR3 coding DNA: TGCAGCGTTGCCACCGGGACCACTAACTATGGCTACACCTTC.

The chain joins TRBV19 to TRBJ2-3; 9 bases line up with TRBD2. Germline V gives CDR1 LNHDA, CDR2 SQIVND (reference sequence). This CDR3 comprises 17 residues. V was pared by 6 bases and J by 2 bases, with 12 bases of the junction left unmatched. CDR3 in amino acids: CASSIGRGGLVTDTQYF. CDR3 nucleotide sequence: TGTGCCAGTAGCATCGGGCGGGGGGGCCTCGTCACAGATACGCAGTATTTT.

The chain uses TRBV18 and TRBJ1-2, with 12 bases matching TRBD1. The CDR3 sequence is 15 residues long. J was trimmed by 4 bases and V by 4 bases; bases with no gene match: 4. The germline gives CDR1 KGHSH, CDR2 LQKENI. This CDR3 is CASSQGQGALYGYTF. CDR3 nucleotide sequence: TGTGCCAGCTCACAGGGACAGGGGGCACTCTATGGCTACACCTTC.

The chain employs TRBV29-1 and TRBJ2-7; 9 bases are shared with TRBD1. The length of the CDR3 is 13 residues. Unmatched junction bases numbered 6, after V lost 6 bases and J lost 3 bases. Germline values: CDR1 SQVTM, CDR2 ANQGSEA. CDR3 in DNA: TGCAGCGTCGGGACAGGGAAGAGCTACGAGCAGTACTTC. It is translated as CSVGTGKSYEQYF.

The chain is built from TRBV5-1 and TRBJ2-1; 9 bases line up with TRBD2. CDR3 size: 15 residues. V lost 7 bases, J lost 7 bases, and 12 bases stayed unmatched. Per the germline V gene, CDR1 is SGHRS and CDR2 is YFSETQ. The CDR3: CASEQTAGGRNEQFF. The CDR3 DNA reads as TGCGCCAGCGAGCAAACCGCGGGGGGGAGGAATGAGCAGTTCTTC. The whole variable domain, filled in from reference TRBV5-1 and TRBJ2-1, reads KAGVTQTPRYLIKTRGQQVTLSCSPISGHRSVSWYQQTPGQGLQFLFEYFSETQRNKGNFPGRFSGRQFSNSRSEMNVSTLELGDSALYLCASEQTAGGRNEQFFGPGTRLTVL.

The rearrangement links TRBV27 to TRBJ1-2; D remains unclear. V was cut by 4 bases and J by 1 base, with 7 bases left in between. Germline CDR1 reads MNHEY; CDR2 reads SMNVEV (reference sequence). The CDR3 is made up of 13 amino acids. The CDR3 DNA follows: TGTGCCAGCAGTTGGGCAGTTAACTATGGCTACACCTTC. It translates to CASSWAVNYGYTF.

The chain combines TRBV19 with TRBJ2-6; no firm D call. This CDR3 has 15 amino acids. Trimming cost V 8 bases and J 4 bases, with 15 bases left between them. The V gene's germline CDR1 is LNHDA and CDR2 SQIVND (reference sequence). This CDR3 reads CASASGVGGANVLTF. CDR3 sequence (DNA): TGTGCCAGTGCAAGTGGGGTCGGCGGGGCCAACGTCCTGACTTTC. Combining the CDR3 with reference TRBV19 and TRBJ2-6 gives the whole variable domain DGGITQSPKYLFRKEGQNVTLSCEQNLNHDAMYWYRQDPGQGLRLIYYSQIVNDFQKGDIAEGYSVSREKKESFPLTVTSAQKNPTAFYLCASASGVGGANVLTFGAGSRLTVL.

V and J are TRBV18 and TRBJ1-2; D gene unclear. V was trimmed by 3 bases and J by 6 bases, leaving 11 bases between them. The germline V gene has CDR1 KGHSH and CDR2 LQKENI. The CDR3 consists of 13 residues. CDR3 sequence (DNA): TGTGCCAGCTCACCCCAAATAAGGGATGGCTACACCTTC. This translates into CASSPQIRDGYTF.

This rearrangement joins TRBV11-2 to TRBJ1-5, with D perhaps TRBD1 (5 bases). CDR1 is SGHAT and CDR2 is FQNNGV in the germline V gene. V lost 2 bases and J lost 1, with 6 bases in between. This CDR3 region has 14 residues. The CDR3 sequence: CASSLRDSNQPQHF. Here the CDR3 DNA reads TGTGCCAGCAGCTTAAGGGACAGCAATCAGCCCCAGCATTTT.

This clone was seen a handful of times. The CDR3 region is CASRPEGIVNTEAFF. The DNA for the CDR3 is TGTGCAAGTCGCCCCGAGGGGATAGTGAACACTGAAGCTTTCTTT. The rearrangement uses TRBV12-2 and TRBJ1-1. TRBV12-2 is a listed pseudogene. CDR3 length equals 15 residues.

This chain links TRBV28 with TRBJ1-4; unclear D gene. The CDR3 runs to 14 residues. Looked up from germline, CDR1 is MDHEN and CDR2 is SYDVKM. Trimming left V 2 bases short and J 7 bases short, with 11 bases between. The CDR3 protein is CASSLMWGSEKLFF. In DNA form, the CDR3 reads TGTGCCAGCAGTTTAATGTGGGGTAGTGAAAAACTGTTTTTT.

The chain employs TRBV18 and TRBJ1-5; D gene uncertain. There are 12 residues in the CDR3. CDR1 is KGHSH and CDR2 is LQKENI in the germline V gene. Trimming cost V 6 bases and J 6 bases, with 9 bases left between them. The CDR3 DNA is TGTGCCAGCTCTCATACGGGTCAGCCCCAGCATTTT. As protein: CASSHTGQPQHF.

This chain links TRBV18 with TRBJ1-4; a weak D match, TRBD1 (6 bases). Per the germline V gene, CDR1 is KGHSH and CDR2 is LQKENI. V was pared by 8 bases and J by 2 bases, with 9 bases between. The CDR3 covers 13 residues. The CDR3 DNA follows: TGTGCCAGCCGAGGGGGTACTAATGAAAAACTGTTTTTT. Amino acid sequence: CASRGGTNEKLFF. Drawing the rest from reference TRBV18 and TRBJ1-4, the complete variable domain is NAGVMQNPRHLVRRRGQEARLRCSPMKGHSHVYWYRQLPEEGLKFMVYLQKENIIDESGMPKERFSAEFPKEGPSILRIQQVVRGDSAAYFCASRGGTNEKLFFGSGTQLSVL.

Only a few counts were recorded for this clone. The chain has TRBV4-1 and TRBJ1-2; D not resolved. V dropped 1 base and J dropped 2 bases, with 14 bases sitting between them. Germline CDR1 and CDR2: MGHRA and YSYEKL. This CDR3 region has 16 residues. The CDR3 loop reads CASSQVVPQKNYGYTF. For the CDR3, the DNA is TGCGCCAGCAGCCAAGTGGTTCCGCAAAAGAACTATGGCTACACCTTC.

The chain links TRBV5-8 to TRBJ2-2; no reliable D call. Trimming took 0 bases from V and 4 from J, leaving 10 bases between them. This CDR3 has 15 amino acids. Germline-derived CDR1 and CDR2 are SGHTS and YDEGEE. CDR3 protein: CASSLGMPGTGELFF. The CDR3 coding sequence is TGTGCCAGCAGCTTGGGGATGCCTGGCACCGGGGAGCTGTTTTTT.

This chain connects TRBV2 to TRBJ2-7, with a weak D call TRBD1 (6 bases). The germline V gene encodes CDR1 SNHLY and CDR2 FYNNEI. This CDR3 region has 13 residues. V dropped 6 bases and J dropped 3 bases, with 12 bases sitting between them. CDR3 bases: TGTGCCAGCAGATCGGACAGATACTACGAGCAGTACTTC. Translating gives CASRSDRYYEQYF.

The chain has TRBV27 and TRBJ2-1; no reliable D call. The CDR3 has 15 amino acids. The V gene lost 3 bases and the J gene lost 9 bases, with 18 bases spanning the gap. Germline values: CDR1 MNHEY, CDR2 SMNVEV (reference sequence). CDR3 region: CASSFQLLGMGEQFF. The CDR3 DNA reads TGTGCCAGCAGTTTTCAGCTCCTAGGTATGGGTGAGCAGTTCTTC.

The chain has TRBV6-5 and TRBJ1-4, with 7 bases matching TRBD1. This CDR3 spans 15 amino acids. V shed 4 bases, J shed 1 base, and the junction held 3 bases outside the gene matches. Germline CDR1 reads MNHEY; CDR2 reads SVGAGI. In DNA, the CDR3 is TGTGCCAGCAGTTCGGACAGGTTAACTAATGAAAAACTGTTTTTT. Translated, it gives CASSSDRLTNEKLFF.